The present entry profiles one TCR beta chain with its context. Its target is not known. The protocol was immunoSEQ multiplex PCR, while the TCRdb copy is restricted to in-frame clones and leaves out a portion. This sample carries around 130,000 clones, 75% to 95% of them seen once, and the ten largest clones take 4% to 5%. The entry originates in a study of T cell responses to AZD1222 COVID-19 vaccine. Notes on the study in general: Donors, mostly white British, included more females; clonal diversity was possibly underestimated.

Here the sequenced sample was peripheral blood, taken 28 days after the second dose of the MenACWY control vaccine. The source of this sequence is an adult who received the MenACWY meningococcal vaccine as a control.

CDR3 sequence reads: CASSPPRDTYNEQFF. Written as DNA, the CDR3 is TGTGCCAGCTCACCACCGCGGGACACATACAATGAGCAGTTCTTC. This sequence joins TRBV18 and TRBJ2-1, with D perhaps assigned TRBD1 or TRBD2 (6 bases each). Per the germline V gene, CDR1 is KGHSH and CDR2 is LQKENI. This CDR3 contains 15 residues. Trimming shortened V by 0 bases and J by 4 bases, and 10 bases separated the two germline ends.